The 10 T cell receptor beta chains given below trace back to one sample, sequenced in a study of cytomegalovirus exposure and HLA in healthy donors. Researchers ran the PCR with 60 Vbeta and 13 Jbeta primers. Clones were read by immunoSEQ multiplex PCR, and TCRdb kept only the in-frame ones, dropping some. The table includes tens of thousands of clones, 45% to 55% detected once. The specimen was PBMCs. Receptor source: a woman aged 35 to 49 in good health and CMV-seropositive.

The CDR3 DNA is TGTGCCAGCAGCCTCTGGGGGGACACCGGGGAGCTGTTTTTT. It codes for CASSLWGDTGELFF. The V gene is TRBV2, the J gene TRBJ2-2; tentatively, D is TRBD2 (6 bases). In germline, CDR1 is SNHLY, CDR2 FYNNEI. V lost 6 bases and J 3 bases, leaving 11 bases between the germline ends. The CDR3 is 14 amino acids.

The V gene is TRBV10-2, the J gene TRBJ1-6; TRBD1 agrees at 7 bases. Germline CDR1 WSHSY, CDR2 SAAADI. The CDR3 sequence is 13 residues long. V lost 8 bases to trimming and J lost 5 bases; unmatched junction nucleotides: 3. CDR3 sequence: CASQGQNNSPLHF. CDR3 DNA: TGCGCCAGCCAGGGACAGAATAATTCACCCCTCCACTTT.

The CDR3 region has the DNA TGCACCAGCAGCCAAGAACCCGACAAGACTAACTATGGCTACACCTTC. It yields the protein CTSSQEPDKTNYGYTF. The chain combines TRBV1 with TRBJ1-2; TRBD1, the table's D call, lacks a check against the DNA. TRBV1 is a pseudogene segment. The CDR3 covers 16 residues.

The chain uses TRBV6-6 and TRBJ2-3; TRBD1 is a possible D gene (6 bases). Trimming left V 3 bases short and J 0 bases short, with 13 bases between. This CDR3 region has 16 residues. Germline CDR1 is MNHNY and CDR2 is SVGAGI (reference sequence). The DNA for the CDR3 is TGTGCCAGCAGTTATACCCAGGGGTGGAGCACAGATACGCAGTATTTT. Amino acids: CASSYTQGWSTDTQYF.

V gene TRBV19 combines with J gene TRBJ2-5, with 11 nucleotides matching TRBD1. Germline V gene lookup returns CDR1 LNHDA and CDR2 SQIVND (reference sequence). Trimming took 9 bases from V and 4 from J; bases not matched to a gene: 1. The CDR3 covers 12 residues. The chain's CDR3 is CASGTGGETQYF. CDR3 nucleotides: TGTGCCAGCGGGACAGGGGGAGAGACCCAGTACTTC.

This clone was seen a few times. J is TRBJ1-2 and V is TRBV28; D is unclear. There are 13 residues in the CDR3. Germline V gene lookup returns CDR1 MDHEN and CDR2 SYDVKM. V shed 2 bases and J shed 2 bases, with 6 bases lying between them. The CDR3 reads CASSLSRNYGYTF. CDR3 sequence (DNA): TGTGCCAGCAGTTTAAGCAGGAACTATGGCTACACCTTC.

The J gene is TRBJ2-1, the V gene TRBV7-2; TRBD2 agrees at 9 bases. Germline loops: CDR1 SGHTA, CDR2 FQGNSA. The CDR3 has 15 amino acids. With V trimmed by 2 bases and J by 3 bases, 2 bases remained unmatched. CDR3 region: CASSLSAGGYNEQFF. The CDR3 region has the DNA TGTGCCAGCAGCTTATCAGCGGGGGGCTACAATGAGCAGTTCTTC. The whole variable domain, remainder taken from reference TRBV7-2 and TRBJ2-1, is GAGVSQSPSNKVTEKGKDVELRCDPISGHTALYWYRQSLGQGLEFLIYFQGNSAPDKSGLPSDRFSAERTGGSVSTLTIQRTQQEDSAVYLCASSLSAGGYNEQFFGPGTRLTVL.

This chain connects TRBV4-2 to TRBJ2-7; perhaps TRBD1 as D (6 bases). This CDR3 has 18 residues. V was trimmed by 1 base and J by 1 base, leaving 20 bases between them. Germline V gene lookup returns CDR1 LGHNA and CDR2 YNFKEQ. CDR3 sequence reads: CASSQGFSLRGNSYEQYF. As DNA, the CDR3 is TGTGCCAGCAGCCAAGGTTTTTCTCTTAGGGGGAATTCCTACGAGCAGTACTTC.

This chain uses TRBV7-9 with TRBJ2-7; tentatively, D is TRBD2 (6 bases). Germline loops: CDR1 SEHNR, CDR2 FQNEAQ (reference sequence). The CDR3 runs to 12 residues. With 5 bases removed from V and 4 bases from J, the gap between germline ends came to 9 bases. The CDR3 is CASSGGMYEQYF. The CDR3 nucleotides are TGTGCCAGCAGCGGGGGGATGTACGAGCAGTACTTC.

J is TRBJ1-2 and V is TRBV15; the match to TRBD1 covers 7 bases. V was pared by 0 bases and J by 5 bases, with 3 bases of the junction left unmatched. CDR1 is LNHNV, CDR2 YYDKDF, per germline (reference sequence). The CDR3 is 14 residues long. This CDR3 reads CATSRDGDRYGYTF. The CDR3 DNA reads as TGTGCCACCAGCAGAGATGGGGACAGATATGGCTACACCTTC.